These 27 T cell receptor beta chains came from one sample sequenced in a study of read filtering for tumor transcriptome and immune sequencing. This library used approximately 370 ng RNA and molecular barcoded adaptors spanning alpha/delta and beta/gamma chains. MiXCR was run by TCRdb on the reads, yielding one entry per CDR3 protein. Here the sample spans 15,000 or so distinct CDR3 sequences, around 21% being singletons. Sequenced material: a population of CD138-negative cells sorted from bone marrow. The receptor source for this set is a donor at least 40 years old with multiple myeloma.

Note on this clonotype: Being one base from a much bigger clone, this may be a read error. The chain uses TRBV20-1 and TRBJ2-7; 8 bases match TRBD2. The CDR3 has 13 residues. Germline CDR1 and CDR2: DFQATT and SNEGSKA (reference sequence). For the CDR3, the DNA is TGCAGTGCCCCGTTGCGGGGGGACTACGAGCCGTACTTC. Protein: CSAPLRGDYEPYF.

The gene calls are TRBV20-1 and TRBJ1-5; no reliable D call. This CDR3 has 13 amino acids. V lost 3 bases and J lost 3, with 9 bases in between. Germline CDR1 DFQATT, CDR2 SNEGSKA (reference sequence). The chain's CDR3 is CSASLRLNQPQHF. CDR3 DNA sequence: TGCAGTGCTAGTCTACGGCTCAATCAGCCCCAGCATTTT.

This clonotype was counted a few times. The chain carries TRBV5-6 and TRBJ2-4; D might be TRBD1 (6 bases). V was shortened by 7 bases and J by 3 bases, with 20 bases between the two germline ends. Germline V gives CDR1 SGHDT, CDR2 YYEEEE. The CDR3 totals 16 residues. For the CDR3, the DNA is TGTGCCAGCCAAGAAAGCGGACAGAGTTACAAAAACATTCAGTACTTC. Its protein product is CASQESGQSYKNIQYF. Full variable domain (rest looked up from reference TRBV5-6 and TRBJ2-4): DAGVTQSPTHLIKTRGQQVTLRCSPKSGHDTVSWYQQALGQGPQFIFQYYEEEERQRGNFPDRFSGHQFPNYSSELNVNALLLGDSALYLCASQESGQSYKNIQYFGAGTRLSVL.

The sample holds a few counts of this clonotype. The chain is built from TRBV12-3 or TRBV12-4 and TRBJ2-2; 7 positions agree with TRBD2. After removal of 4 bases from V and 6 bases from J, the junction contained 14 bases not matched to a gene. The CDR3 spans 17 residues. The CDR3 loop reads CASSYPPDPGGPGELFF. The CDR3 DNA reads TGTGCCAGCAGTTACCCCCCGGATCCGGGAGGTCCCGGGGAGCTGTTTTTT.

There are a few counts of this clonotype. Its ends do not fully match the called genes, so a read error is possible. The chain has TRBV7-3 and TRBJ2-1, with D possibly being TRBD2 (6 bases). The CDR3 spans 15 residues. The germline V gene has CDR1 SGHTA and CDR2 FQGTGA. In DNA, the CDR3 is TGTGCCTGCAGCTTAGTGGGCGGGGCTGGCGATGAGCAGTTCTTC. This encodes CACSLVGGAGDEQFF.

The table lists this clonotype with a few counts. The chain combines TRBV29-1 with TRBJ2-7; D tentatively fits TRBD1 or TRBD2 (6 bases each). Germline values: CDR1 SQVTM, CDR2 ANQGSEA. Trimming stripped 3 bases from V and 0 bases from J, with 12 bases between. CDR3 length equals 14 residues. The CDR3 bases are TGCAGCGTTGAGATTCGGGGGCCCTCCTACGAGCAGTACTTC. Its protein is CSVEIRGPSYEQYF.

The table lists this clonotype with many counts. The chain is built from TRBV10-3 and TRBJ2-1; D perhaps matches TRBD2 (6 bases). The germline V gene encodes CDR1 ENHRY and CDR2 SYGVKD. Trimming shortened V by 11 bases and J by 1 base, and 15 bases separated the two germline ends. The CDR3 is 14 amino acids. The CDR3, as DNA: TGTGCCCTTAGTTCGGCGGGATCCTACAATGAGCAGTTCTTC. Translating gives CALSSAGSYNEQFF.

This clonotype occurred a few times. The chain uses TRBV29-1 and TRBJ2-6; D not resolved. V was pared by 3 bases and J by 4 bases, with 7 bases between. CDR1 and CDR2 (germline): SQVTM, ANQGSEA. CDR3 size: 13 residues. CDR3 protein: CSVDGSGANVLTF. The CDR3 DNA sequence: TGCAGCGTTGACGGTTCCGGGGCCAACGTCCTGACTTTC.

The chain is built from TRBV18 and TRBJ2-2; D unclear. Germline V gene sequence: CDR1 KGHSH, CDR2 LQKENI. V was trimmed by 6 bases and J by 7 bases, leaving 9 bases between them. This CDR3 spans 12 amino acids. CDR3 amino acids: CASSYESGELFF. DNA of the CDR3: TGTGCCAGCTCGTACGAGAGCGGGGAGCTGTTTTTT.

With regard to this clonotype: This likely comes from a read error, as the CDR3 has no conserved phenylalanine or tryptophan at its end. The J gene is TRBJ2-1, the V gene TRBV24-1, with 8 bases that match TRBD2. Germline-derived CDR1 and CDR2 are KGHDR and SFDVKD. After removal of 9 bases from V and 7 bases from J, the junction contained 10 bases not matched to a gene. The CDR3 totals 14 residues. Here the CDR3 reads CATSRAGVENEQFL. CDR3 nucleotides: TGTGCCACCTCTCGAGCGGGAGTAGAGAATGAGCAGTTCCTC.

There are a few counts of this clonotype. The gene calls are TRBV10-3 and TRBJ2-5; D is possibly TRBD2 (5 bases). The CDR3 is 12 residues long. Germline V CDR1 and CDR2: ENHRY, SYGVKD. Trimming took off 0 bases at V and 10 bases at J, with 9 bases between the two ends. This CDR3 reads CAISESFGLQYF. The CDR3 DNA follows: TGTGCCATCAGTGAGTCTTTTGGACTCCAGTACTTC.

The V call is TRBV23-1, the J call TRBJ2-2; TRBD1 or TRBD2 may be the D gene (6 bases each). TRBV23-1 is an open reading frame, and its role is uncertain. This CDR3 comprises 18 residues. Trimming left V 5 bases short and J 3 bases short, with 22 bases between. The CDR3 region is CASSEVRGLASDTGELFF. The CDR3 region has the DNA TGCGCCAGCAGTGAGGTCAGGGGACTCGCTTCGGACACCGGGGAGCTGTTTTTT.

This clonotype appeared a few times. CDR3 nucleotide sequence: TGTGCCAGCAGAGGGGGGTTCTCCTACAATGAGCAGTTCTTC. Residues: CASRGGFSYNEQFF. J is TRBJ2-1 and V is TRBV6-5; D possibly uses TRBD1 or TRBD2 (6 bases each). Germline lookup yields CDR1 MNHEY and CDR2 SVGAGI. The CDR3 is made up of 14 amino acids. V lost 6 bases to trimming and J lost 0 bases, with 9 bases between them.

The V call is TRBV5-6, the J call TRBJ1-2; 7 nucleotides match TRBD1. J lost 6 bases, V lost 0 bases, and 5 bases had no gene match. Germline loops: CDR1 SGHDT, CDR2 YYEEEE. The CDR3 has 14 residues. CDR3 DNA: TGTGCCAGCAGCTTGGGACAGGGCGGCCATGGCTACACCTTC. This gives the protein CASSLGQGGHGYTF.

This clonotype was detected many times. CDR3 amino acids: CASSWGQMNEQFF. DNA for the CDR3: TGCGCCAGCAGCTGGGGACAGATGAATGAGCAGTTCTTC. This sequence joins TRBV5-1 and TRBJ2-1, with TRBD1 matching 7 bases. Trimming removed 3 bases from V and 7 bases from J; junction bases left unmatched: 4. The V gene's germline CDR1 is SGHRS and CDR2 YFSETQ. The length of the CDR3 is 13 residues. Full variable domain (outside the CDR3, taken from reference TRBV5-1 and TRBJ2-1): KAGVTQTPRYLIKTRGQQVTLSCSPISGHRSVSWYQQTPGQGLQFLFEYFSETQRNKGNFPGRFSGRQFSNSRSEMNVSTLELGDSALYLCASSWGQMNEQFFGPGTRLTVL.

This chain joins TRBV21-1 and TRBJ1-2. TRBV21-1 is listed as a pseudogene. This CDR3 comprises 19 residues. CDR3 DNA sequence: TGTGCCAGCAGCAAAAATCGGCAGCCCGAGTCCCCCACAGATTATGGCTACACCTTC. Translation gives CASSKNRQPESPTDYGYTF.

This clonotype was recorded many times. The CDR3 DNA follows: TGTGCCAGCAGTTACGGCATGCCGGCCCTCGAGCAGTACTTC. It yields the protein CASSYGMPALEQYF. V and J are TRBV6-5 and TRBJ2-7; no reliable D call. V dropped 2 bases and J dropped 6 bases, with 14 bases sitting between them. The CDR3 covers 14 residues. From germline, CDR1 is MNHEY and CDR2 SVGAGI.

This clonotype appeared a few times. The rearrangement links TRBV29-1 to TRBJ2-3; no firm D call. The germline V and J ends were trimmed by 5 bases and 5 bases, with 5 bases remaining between them. Germline V gene data show CDR1 as SQVTM and CDR2 as ANQGSEA. The CDR3 runs to 10 residues. CDR3 nucleotide sequence: TGCAGCGTTACGGGAGATACGCAGTATTTT. Translating gives CSVTGDTQYF.

This clonotype was seen many times. V and J are TRBV6-2 or TRBV6-3 and TRBJ2-1; no reliable D call. Germline CDR1 MNHEY, CDR2 SVGEGT. The CDR3 runs 17 residues. The V end lost 6 bases, the J end lost 8 bases, and 26 bases lay between the germline ends. CDR3 bases: TGTGCCAGCAGCCGTACAAGAGCCCTAGGCCTCGGCGATGAGCAGTTCTTC. Protein product: CASSRTRALGLGDEQFF.

This clonotype was seen repeatedly, ten times or more. The chain combines TRBV11-2 with TRBJ2-7, with 9 nucleotides matching TRBD2. Germline CDR1 and CDR2: SGHAT and FQNNGV. CDR3 size: 16 residues. The junction had 12 bases not matched to a gene; V was cut back by 5 bases and J by 4 bases. CDR3 DNA sequence: TGTGCCAGCAGCCCGATCCGGCGGGGGGGCCGGTACGAGCAGTACTTC. It specifies CASSPIRRGGRYEQYF.

The sample holds a few counts of this clonotype. The chain uses TRBV4-1 and TRBJ1-5; possible D gene TRBD1, 5 bases. V was pared by 1 base and J by 7 bases, with 17 bases between. Germline lookup yields CDR1 MGHRA and CDR2 YSYEKL. The CDR3 loop spans 16 amino acids. DNA for the CDR3: TGCGCCAGCAGCCAAGGGCGAGGAGGGGTAGGGCAGCCCCAGCATTTT. Translation gives CASSQGRGGVGQPQHF.

This clonotype came up many times. One junction end does not reproduce the germline sequence, and a read error may be involved. The genes are TRBV6-5 and TRBJ2-6; D is perhaps TRBD1 (5 bases). The CDR3 consists of 14 residues. Germline V gives CDR1 MNHEY, CDR2 SVGAGI. The CDR3 region is CASSYYFSGANSSF. CDR3 bases: TGTGCCAGCAGTTACTATTTCTCTGGGGCCAACTCCTCTTTC.

This clonotype was counted ten times or more. The V gene is TRBV4-3, the J gene TRBJ2-1; D is undetermined. The CDR3 loop spans 13 amino acids. Trimming pared 1 base from V and 5 bases from J, leaving 6 bases between. CDR1 is LGHNA and CDR2 is YSLEER in the germline V gene. The CDR3 reads CASSQARNNEQFF. The DNA for the CDR3 is TGCGCCAGCAGCCAAGCGAGGAACAATGAGCAGTTCTTC.

As for this clonotype: A junction end diverges from the germline sequence, so it may reflect a read error. The CDR3 reads CAGSEGETQCF. The CDR3 region has the DNA TGTGCCGGCAGTGAAGGAGAGACCCAGTGCTTC. The chain employs TRBV2 and TRBJ2-5, with D hard to call. The germline V gene encodes CDR1 SNHLY and CDR2 FYNNEI. CDR3 length: 11 amino acids.

This clonotype has ten or more counts. The chain is built from TRBV20-1 and TRBJ1-1; D is undetermined. V shed 6 bases and J shed 1 base, with 9 bases lying between them. Germline CDR1 and CDR2: DFQATT and SNEGSKA (reference sequence). This CDR3 is 12 amino acids long. This CDR3 is CSARQGNTEAFF. CDR3 DNA: TGCAGTGCGAGACAAGGGAACACTGAAGCTTTCTTT.

This clonotype showed up many times. The CDR3 DNA follows: TGTGCCAGCAGCTTAGCCCCGCGGGGGGGCATTCAGTACTTC. Its protein is CASSLAPRGGIQYF. The V gene is TRBV11-2, the J gene TRBJ2-4; 9 bases line up with TRBD2. The CDR3 extends over 14 amino acids. CDR1 is SGHAT, CDR2 FQNNGV, per germline. Trimming cost V 1 base and J 9 bases; bases outside gene matches: 4.

This clonotype was seen a few times. This sequence joins TRBV28 and TRBJ1-2; D call uncertain. There are 13 residues in the CDR3. Trimming cost V 4 bases and J 5 bases, with 11 bases left between them. Germline CDR1 and CDR2: MDHEN and SYDVKM. In DNA, the CDR3 is TGTGCCAGCAGTTCCGGAGATAATTATGGCTACACCTTC. This gives the protein CASSSGDNYGYTF.